This T cell receptor beta chain comes out of a study of blood T cells in healthy people across ages. General study points: No conclusive comparison of naive versus antigen-experienced cells was possible with unsorted PBMCs. Higher diversity, along with more naive CD4+ cells, distinguished long-lived donors from aged donors.

The table lists this clonotype with a few counts. Its antigen is unknown. Researchers collected about 10 milliliters of peripheral blood from every single donor. Using a J-beta primer mix together with a sample-barcoded 5' primer, a second PCR was run for about 6 to 12 cycles. TCRdb fed the 5' RACE reads into MiXCR, producing one record per CDR3 protein. The table has about 670,000 distinct CDR3 sequences, about 51% seen once; the top ten hold around an eighth. V trimming: 5 bases; J trimming: 9 bases; junction bases outside the gene matches: 6. The CDR3 has 14 amino acids. From germline, CDR1 is MNHEY and CDR2 SMNVEV (reference sequence).

The clonotype was recovered from a woman aged 80 or over in good health. Sequencing used blood. The chain has TRBV27 and TRBJ2-1, with 11 positions matching TRBD2. The CDR3 region has the DNA TGTGCCAGCAGTCCAATAGCGGGAGGGGGTGAGCAGTTCTTC. It encodes CASSPIAGGGEQFF.